This T cell receptor (beta chain) was profiled in a study of blood T cell repertoires in COVID-19. Looking at the study overall: Samples representing acute and convalescent COVID-19 were sourced from the United States, Italy and Spain. T cells, B-cell-depleted T cells, or PBMCs supplied cDNA or gDNA.

Trimming shortened V by 5 bases and J by 3 bases, and 19 bases separated the two germline ends. Per germline, CDR1 GTSNPN and CDR2 SVGIG (reference sequence). The CDR3 has 15 amino acids. Per the original data handling: Reference gene primer amplification in the assay estimated nucleated cell counts. Sequenced by immunoSEQ multiplex PCR; TCRdb stores in-frame clones only, minus some. V, J and clone size were drawn from that table, and D and trimming were deduced from the DNA. The data hold more than 250,000 clones, with about nine tenths observed a single time. This chain connects TRBV30 to TRBJ1-2, with a weak D call TRBD1 (6 bases). This sequence was found in a man aged 45 to 65 with active or convalescent COVID-19. The sequenced material came from peripheral blood. CDR3 sequence: CAWGTRGGAYYGYTF. CDR3 sequence (DNA): TGTGCCTGGGGGACGAGGGGGGGCGCGTACTATGGCTACACCTTC.